Shown below are 21 T cell receptor beta chains from a single sample sequenced in a study of cytomegalovirus exposure and HLA in healthy donors (dated by TCRdb to the late 2010s). Receptor amplification or capture employed the immunoSEQ multiplex PCR assay. For the multiplex PCR, a mixture combining 60 forward primers for TCR Vbeta segments and 13 reverse primers for TCR Jbeta segments was used. This immuneACCESS table, as held by TCRdb, lists in-frame sequences with V and J called but not all clones. Of the missing ones, under half trace to an unresolved V gene in checked studies; the others have no known cause. Recorded for this sample are approximately 85,000 clones; 60% to 80% of them occurred a single time. In total, the top ten clones hold roughly 25% of the sample. The sample comprised PBMCs. The receptors were sampled from a woman aged 50 to 60 in good health and CMV-seropositive.

The V call is TRBV19, the J call TRBJ1-1, with D unresolved. Trimming pared 3 bases from V and 2 bases from J, leaving 10 bases between. The CDR3 length is 14 residues. The germline CDR1 and CDR2 sequences are LNHDA and SQIVND (reference sequence). The CDR3 sequence is CASSIPGVNTEAFF. The CDR3 nucleotides read TGTGCCAGTAGTATCCCCGGGGTTAACACTGAAGCTTTCTTT. The entire variable domain, with the rest obtained from reference TRBV19 and TRBJ1-1, is as follows: DGGITQSPKYLFRKEGQNVTLSCEQNLNHDAMYWYRQDPGQGLRLIYYSQIVNDFQKGDIAEGYSVSREKKESFPLTVTSAQKNPTAFYLCASSIPGVNTEAFFGQGTRLTVV.

This chain connects TRBV5-1 to TRBJ2-7, with D perhaps TRBD1 (7 bases). CDR1 SGHRS and CDR2 YFSETQ come from the germline V gene. The length of the CDR3 is 14 residues. With 4 bases removed from V and 6 bases from J, the gap between germline ends came to 17 bases. The CDR3: CASSRGTAGGEQYV. The CDR3 DNA follows: TGCGCCAGCAGCCGCGGGACAGCGGGTGGCGAGCAGTACGTC.

This chain uses TRBV5-1 with TRBJ1-1; 8 bases are a match to TRBD1. J gave up 4 bases and V 8 bases, and 16 bases lay outside the gene matches. The CDR3 runs 16 residues. Germline lookup yields CDR1 SGHRS and CDR2 YFSETQ. The CDR3 is CASQRATGTGTTEAFF. Written as DNA, the CDR3 is TGCGCCAGTCAACGGGCTACGGGGACAGGTACCACTGAAGCTTTCTTT.

The V and J genes are TRBV27 and TRBJ1-5; a weak D match, TRBD1 (6 bases). V was clipped by 2 bases and J by 2 bases, with 10 bases between them. The germline gives CDR1 MNHEY, CDR2 SMNVEV (reference sequence). There are 15 residues in the CDR3. The CDR3, as DNA: TGTGCCAGCAGTTTAATACAGGGTGGCAATCAGCCCCAGCATTTT. It specifies CASSLIQGGNQPQHF.

The rearrangement uses TRBV2 and TRBJ2-7; 7 nucleotides line up with TRBD1. The CDR3 runs 15 residues. Germline V gives CDR1 SNHLY, CDR2 FYNNEI. V gave up 6 bases and J gave up 2 bases; unmatched junction bases: 10. The CDR3 DNA follows: TGTGCCAGCAGAAGGAGGACAGGTCCTACCTACGAGCAGTACGTC. Its translation: CASRRRTGPTYEQYV.

This clone came up once. J is TRBJ1-2 and V is TRBV5-1; 8 bases are shared with TRBD1. The germline V gene has CDR1 SGHRS and CDR2 YFSETQ. CDR3 length: 16 amino acids. J lost 4 bases, V lost 4 bases, and 12 bases had no gene match. CDR3 loop: CASSPTMDRAVYGYTF. The CDR3 region has the DNA TGCGCCAGCAGCCCGACAATGGACAGGGCGGTCTATGGCTACACCTTC.

V usage is TRBV9 and J usage is TRBJ2-1; 9 nucleotides align to TRBD2. The CDR3 totals 18 residues. Trimming cost V 1 base and J 12 bases; bases outside gene matches: 20. CDR1 and CDR2 (germline): SGDLS, YYNGEE. The CDR3 DNA follows: TGTGCCAGCAGCGTACTGGCGGGGGGGGCGGGATTTCAAATGGTGCAGTTCTTC. It codes for CASSVLAGGAGFQMVQFF.

This rearrangement joins TRBV2 to TRBJ2-5; tentatively, D is TRBD2 (5 bases). Judging by the DNA end, TRBJ2-7 fits better; the J call may be wrong. This CDR3 region has 14 residues. Germline-derived CDR1 and CDR2 are SNHLY and FYNNEI. CDR3 loop: CASSVDGLSYEQYF. In DNA form, the CDR3 reads TGTGCCAGCAGCGTGGACGGACTCTCCTACGAGCAGTACTTC.

This clone was detected once. This chain connects TRBV5-1 to TRBJ1-1; D is ambiguous. Between the trimmed V and J ends, which lost 7 bases and 3 bases, there was a span of 16 bases. From germline, CDR1 is SGHRS and CDR2 YFSETQ. The CDR3 covers 14 residues. The CDR3 reads CASAPRETDTEAFF. The CDR3 nucleotides read TGCGCCAGCGCCCCGAGGGAAACGGACACTGAAGCTTTCTTT. Variable domain in full (rest from reference TRBV5-1 and TRBJ1-1): KAGVTQTPRYLIKTRGQQVTLSCSPISGHRSVSWYQQTPGQGLQFLFEYFSETQRNKGNFPGRFSGRQFSNSRSEMNVSTLELGDSALYLCASAPRETDTEAFFGQGTRLTVV.

The chain recombines TRBV5-1 with TRBJ1-2, with D maybe TRBD1 (6 bases). The CDR3 is 15 amino acids. The V end lost 0 bases, the J end lost 5 bases, and 14 bases lay between the germline ends. From germline, CDR1 is SGHRS and CDR2 YFSETQ. CDR3 DNA: TGCGCCAGCAGCTTGGTATCAGGGGTTGAGTATGGCTACACCTTC. Protein product: CASSLVSGVEYGYTF.

The chain uses TRBV30 and TRBJ1-2; maybe TRBD1 (5 bases). This CDR3 spans 14 amino acids. V shed 0 bases and J shed 4 bases, with 12 bases lying between them. Germline assignment: CDR1 GTSNPN and CDR2 SVGIG (reference sequence). CDR3 in amino acids: CAWSVTGRIYGYTF. The CDR3 nucleotides are TGTGCCTGGAGTGTTACAGGACGGATCTATGGCTACACCTTC.

This rearrangement joins TRBV6-1 to TRBJ1-1, with D unresolved. This CDR3 has 13 amino acids. V was clipped by 3 bases and J by 1 base, with 6 bases between them. Germline lookup yields CDR1 MNHNS and CDR2 SASEGT. The CDR3 region is CASSDQANTEAFF. CDR3 bases: TGTGCCAGCAGTGACCAGGCGAACACTGAAGCTTTCTTT.

This clone was seen a handful of times. This chain's CDR3 is CASSGTENEKLFF. CDR3 coding DNA: TGTGCCAGCTCAGGGACAGAGAATGAAAAACTGTTTTTT. The V and J genes are TRBV18 and TRBJ1-4, with 7 bases that match TRBD1. V lost 5 bases to trimming and J lost 5 bases; unmatched junction nucleotides: 2. The germline V gene encodes CDR1 KGHSH and CDR2 LQKENI. The CDR3 runs 13 residues. Full variable domain (rest looked up from reference TRBV18 and TRBJ1-4): NAGVMQNPRHLVRRRGQEARLRCSPMKGHSHVYWYRQLPEEGLKFMVYLQKENIIDESGMPKERFSAEFPKEGPSILRIQQVVRGDSAAYFCASSGTENEKLFFGSGTQLSVL.

The V call is TRBV27, the J call TRBJ2-1; D possibly corresponds to TRBD1 (5 bases). CDR3 length: 17 amino acids. V lost 6 bases and J 7 bases, leaving 25 bases between the germline ends. Germline CDR1 reads MNHEY; CDR2 reads SMNVEV (reference sequence). CDR3 protein: CASRISRTFDDCNEQFF. In DNA, the CDR3 is TGTGCCAGCAGGATCTCGAGGACATTTGATGATTGTAATGAGCAGTTCTTC.

This clone was recorded only once. The genes are TRBV5-1 and TRBJ2-1; D is unclear. The CDR3 is made up of 14 amino acids. V shed 0 bases and J shed 1 base, with 5 bases lying between them. From germline, CDR1 is SGHRS and CDR2 YFSETQ. This chain's CDR3 is CASSLDRSYNEQFF. CDR3 nucleotide sequence: TGCGCCAGCAGCTTGGACAGATCCTACAATGAGCAGTTCTTC.

The chain couples TRBV10-3 to TRBJ1-1; D remains unclear. The CDR3 is 14 amino acids. From germline, CDR1 is ENHRY and CDR2 SYGVKD. The V end was cut by 3 bases, the J end by 4 bases, with 12 bases between. The CDR3 region has the DNA TGTGCCATCAGTGATCCCGTTAGAGTCACTGAAGCTTTCTTT. Protein: CAISDPVRVTEAFF.

In its sample, this clone was seen a few times. The rearrangement links TRBV19 to TRBJ1-6, with a tentative D call TRBD1 (6 bases). V lost 8 bases to trimming and J lost 9 bases, with 23 bases between them. Germline assignment: CDR1 LNHDA and CDR2 SQIVND (reference sequence). The CDR3 is made up of 16 amino acids. CDR3 residues: CASSLGAMEASSPLHF. The CDR3 DNA sequence: TGTGCCAGTTCCTTGGGGGCGATGGAGGCTTCTTCACCCCTCCACTTT.

The CDR3 loop is CASRDRELGRRIMNTEAFF. The CDR3 nucleotides read TGTGCCAGCAGGGACAGGGAGCTGGGGAGGAGAATCATGAACACTGAAGCTTTCTTT. The rearrangement uses TRBV6-4 and TRBJ1-1; 8 bases line up with TRBD1. The CDR3 consists of 19 residues. Germline values: CDR1 MRHNA, CDR2 SNTAGT. J was trimmed by 0 bases and V by 6 bases; bases with no gene match: 18.

The chain recombines TRBV7-2 with TRBJ2-3, with D possibly matching TRBD2 (7 bases). V was trimmed by 6 bases and J by 4 bases, leaving 14 bases between them. Germline V gene lookup returns CDR1 SGHTA and CDR2 FQGNSA. The CDR3 consists of 14 residues. The CDR3 DNA sequence: TGTGCCAGCAGGCCATGGGGGGGGCCAGATACGCAGTATTTT. Residues: CASRPWGGPDTQYF.

The chain is built from TRBV12-5 and TRBJ1-2, with D possibly being TRBD1 (5 bases). Between the trimmed V and J ends, which lost 3 bases and 8 bases, there was a span of 16 bases. CDR1 LGHNT and CDR2 FRNRAP come from the germline V gene. The CDR3 spans 14 residues. CDR3 in amino acids: CASGLEFQGKGYTF. CDR3 nucleotide sequence: TGTGCTAGTGGTTTAGAGTTCCAGGGTAAGGGCTACACCTTC.

This clone was picked up one time. The chain carries TRBV6-6 and TRBJ1-1, with 7 nucleotides matching TRBD1. Germline-derived CDR1 and CDR2 are MNHNY and SVGAGI (reference sequence). Trimming cost V 2 bases and J 1 base; bases outside gene matches: 7. This CDR3 is 16 amino acids long. CDR3 residues: CASSYAPGTANTEAFF. DNA for the CDR3: TGTGCCAGCAGTTACGCACCGGGGACAGCGAACACTGAAGCTTTCTTT.